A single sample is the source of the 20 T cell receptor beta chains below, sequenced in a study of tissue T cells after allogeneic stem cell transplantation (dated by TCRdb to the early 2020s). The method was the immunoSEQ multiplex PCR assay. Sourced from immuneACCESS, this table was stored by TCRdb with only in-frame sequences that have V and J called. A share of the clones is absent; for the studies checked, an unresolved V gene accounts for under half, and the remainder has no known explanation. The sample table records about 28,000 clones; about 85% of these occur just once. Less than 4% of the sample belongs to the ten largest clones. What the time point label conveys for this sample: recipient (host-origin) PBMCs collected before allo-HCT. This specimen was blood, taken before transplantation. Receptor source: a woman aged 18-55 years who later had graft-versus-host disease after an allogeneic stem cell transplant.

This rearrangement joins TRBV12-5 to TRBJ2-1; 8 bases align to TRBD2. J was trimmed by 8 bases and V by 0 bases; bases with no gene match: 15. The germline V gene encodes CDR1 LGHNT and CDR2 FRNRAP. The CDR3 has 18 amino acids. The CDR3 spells CASGLVRSARGRSYEQFF. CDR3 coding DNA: TGTGCTAGTGGTTTGGTAAGAAGCGCTCGCGGGAGGAGCTATGAGCAGTTCTTC.

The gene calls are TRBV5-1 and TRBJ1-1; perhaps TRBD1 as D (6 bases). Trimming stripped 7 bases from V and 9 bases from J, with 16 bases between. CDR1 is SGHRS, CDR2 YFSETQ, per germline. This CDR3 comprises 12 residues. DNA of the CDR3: TGCGCCAGCGGCACCGACAGGTATCAAGCTTTCTTT. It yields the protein CASGTDRYQAFF.

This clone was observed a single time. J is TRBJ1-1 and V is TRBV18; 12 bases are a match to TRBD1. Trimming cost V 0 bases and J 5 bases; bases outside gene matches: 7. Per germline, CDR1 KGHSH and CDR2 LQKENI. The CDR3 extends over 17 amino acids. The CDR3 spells CASSPPQGQGARTEAFF. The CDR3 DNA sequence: TGTGCCAGCTCACCACCCCAGGGACAGGGGGCGAGGACTGAAGCTTTCTTT.

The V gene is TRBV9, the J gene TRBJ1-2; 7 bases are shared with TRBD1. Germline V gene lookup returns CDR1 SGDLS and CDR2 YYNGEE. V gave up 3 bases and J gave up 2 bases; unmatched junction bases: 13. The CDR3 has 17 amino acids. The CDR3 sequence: CASSAPRRGKANYGYTF. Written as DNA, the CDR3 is TGTGCCAGCAGCGCACCCCGCAGGGGGAAGGCGAACTATGGCTACACCTTC.

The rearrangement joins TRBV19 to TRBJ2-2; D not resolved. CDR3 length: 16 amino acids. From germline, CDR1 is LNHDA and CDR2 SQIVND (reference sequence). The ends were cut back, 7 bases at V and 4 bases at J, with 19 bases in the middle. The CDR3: CASKIWVADTTGELFF. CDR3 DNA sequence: TGTGCCAGTAAGATTTGGGTGGCCGATACCACCGGGGAGCTGTTTTTT.

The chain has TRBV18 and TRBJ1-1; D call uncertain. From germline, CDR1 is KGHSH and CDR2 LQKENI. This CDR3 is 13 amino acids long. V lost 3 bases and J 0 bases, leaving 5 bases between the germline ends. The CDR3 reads CASSPQVNTEAFF. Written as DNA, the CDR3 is TGTGCCAGCTCACCCCAGGTGAACACTGAAGCTTTCTTT.

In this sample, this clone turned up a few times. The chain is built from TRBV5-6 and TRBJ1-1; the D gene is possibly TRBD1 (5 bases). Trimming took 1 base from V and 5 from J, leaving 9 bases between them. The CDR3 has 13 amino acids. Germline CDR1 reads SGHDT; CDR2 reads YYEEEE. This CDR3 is CASSLPGGTEAFF. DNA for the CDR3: TGTGCCAGCAGCTTGCCTGGGGGGACTGAAGCTTTCTTT.

CDR3: CASSQDPGQGGQPQHF. The CDR3 nucleotides read TGCGCCAGCAGCCAAGATCCCGGGCAGGGCGGGCAGCCCCAGCATTTT. J is TRBJ1-5 and V is TRBV4-3, with D perhaps matching TRBD1 (5 bases). This CDR3 has 16 amino acids. Trimming stripped 0 bases from V and 7 bases from J, with 16 bases between. The germline CDR1 and CDR2 sequences are LGHNA and YSLEER.

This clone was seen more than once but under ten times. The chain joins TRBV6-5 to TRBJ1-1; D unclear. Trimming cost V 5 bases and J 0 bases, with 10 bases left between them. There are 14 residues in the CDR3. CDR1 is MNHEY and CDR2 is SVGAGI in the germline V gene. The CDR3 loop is CASSPLKMNTEAFF. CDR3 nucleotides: TGTGCCAGCAGTCCCCTAAAAATGAACACTGAAGCTTTCTTT.

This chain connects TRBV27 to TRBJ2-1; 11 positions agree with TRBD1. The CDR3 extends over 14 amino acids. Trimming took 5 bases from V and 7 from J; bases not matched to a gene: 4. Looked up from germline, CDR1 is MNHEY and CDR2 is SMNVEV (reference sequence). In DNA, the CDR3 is TGTGCCAGCAGTGCCGGGACAGGGGGGAATGAGCAGTTCTTC. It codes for CASSAGTGGNEQFF.

CDR3 in amino acids: CASSKLGSGLAGGPSTDTQYF. The DNA for the CDR3 is TGTGCCAGCAGCAAATTGGGCAGCGGACTAGCGGGAGGACCTAGCACAGATACGCAGTATTTT. This chain connects TRBV21-1 to TRBJ2-3; the listed D gene, TRBD2, was not tested against the DNA. TRBV21-1 is a listed pseudogene. This CDR3 spans 21 amino acids.

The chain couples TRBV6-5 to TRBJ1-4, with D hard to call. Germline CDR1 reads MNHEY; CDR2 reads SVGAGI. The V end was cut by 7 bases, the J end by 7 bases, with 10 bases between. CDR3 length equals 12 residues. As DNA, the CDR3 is TGTGCCAGCACCCGAGTAGCTGAAAAACTGTTTTTT. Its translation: CASTRVAEKLFF.

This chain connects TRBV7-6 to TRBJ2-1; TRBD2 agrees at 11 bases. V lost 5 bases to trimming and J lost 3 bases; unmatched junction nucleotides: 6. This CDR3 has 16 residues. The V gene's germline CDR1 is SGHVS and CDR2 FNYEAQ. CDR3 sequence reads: CASSQQGLADYNEQFF. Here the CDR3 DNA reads TGTGCCAGCAGCCAACAGGGACTAGCGGACTACAATGAGCAGTTCTTC.

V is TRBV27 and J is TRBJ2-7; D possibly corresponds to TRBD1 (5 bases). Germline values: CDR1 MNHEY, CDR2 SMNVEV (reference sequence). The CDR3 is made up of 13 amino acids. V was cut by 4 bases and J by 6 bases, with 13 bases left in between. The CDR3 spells CASSYPQGGEQYF. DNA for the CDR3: TGTGCCAGCAGTTACCCCCAGGGCGGCGAGCAGTACTTC.

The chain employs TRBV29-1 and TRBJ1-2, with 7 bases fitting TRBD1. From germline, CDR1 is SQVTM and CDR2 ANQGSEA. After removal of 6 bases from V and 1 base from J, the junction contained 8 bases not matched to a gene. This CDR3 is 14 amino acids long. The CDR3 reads CSVVRRDSNYGYTF. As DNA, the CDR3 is TGCAGCGTAGTCAGGAGGGACAGTAACTATGGCTACACCTTC. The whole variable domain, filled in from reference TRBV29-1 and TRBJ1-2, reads SAVISQKPSRDICQRGTSLTIQCQVDSQVTMMFWYRQQPGQSLTLIATANQGSEATYESGFVIDKFPISRPNLTFSTLTVSNMSPEDSSIYLCSVVRRDSNYGYTFGSGTRLTVV.

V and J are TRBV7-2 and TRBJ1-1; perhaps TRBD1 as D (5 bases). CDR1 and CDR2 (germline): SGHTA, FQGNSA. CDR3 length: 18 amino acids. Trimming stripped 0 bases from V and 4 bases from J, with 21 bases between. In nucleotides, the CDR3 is TGTGCCAGCAGCTTAGCCCTGGGTCTACGGGACTTGACCACTGAAGCTTTCTTT. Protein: CASSLALGLRDLTTEAFF.

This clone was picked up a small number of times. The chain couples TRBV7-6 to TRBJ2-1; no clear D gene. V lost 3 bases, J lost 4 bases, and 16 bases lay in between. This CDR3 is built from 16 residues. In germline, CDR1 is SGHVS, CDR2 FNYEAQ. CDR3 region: CASSFPPASRYNEQFF. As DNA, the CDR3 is TGTGCCAGCAGCTTCCCCCCAGCGAGTAGGTACAATGAGCAGTTCTTC.

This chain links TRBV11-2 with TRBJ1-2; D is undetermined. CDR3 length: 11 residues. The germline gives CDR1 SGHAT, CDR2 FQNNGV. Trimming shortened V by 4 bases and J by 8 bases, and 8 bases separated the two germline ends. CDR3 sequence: CASSYSQGYTF. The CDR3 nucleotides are TGTGCCAGCAGCTATAGTCAAGGCTACACCTTC.

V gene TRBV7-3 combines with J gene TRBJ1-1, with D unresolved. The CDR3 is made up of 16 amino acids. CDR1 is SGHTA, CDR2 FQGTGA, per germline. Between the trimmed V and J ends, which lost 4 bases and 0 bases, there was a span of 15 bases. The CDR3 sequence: CASSCPEKTLNTEAFF. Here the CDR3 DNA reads TGTGCCAGCAGCTGCCCAGAGAAAACCCTGAACACTGAAGCTTTCTTT.

The CDR3 DNA follows: TGTGCCAGTACCGAGGGGGGGAACACTGAAGCTTTCTTT. As protein: CASTEGGNTEAFF. The chain has TRBV19 and TRBJ1-1, with D maybe TRBD1 (6 bases). Germline values: CDR1 LNHDA, CDR2 SQIVND (reference sequence). Trimming took 7 bases from V and 1 from J, leaving 10 bases between them. The CDR3 spans 13 residues.